This entry describes one TCR beta chain. The antigen this receptor binds is unknown. Per-base qualities were not stored, and no clone one base away is much larger. The data were obtained in a study of radiotherapy plus CTLA-4 blockade in lung cancer listed by TCRdb under 2018. About the full investigation: Objective responses occurred in 18% of enrolled patients, and around 29% achieved disease control. What the research found in general, with its limitations: TCR clones derived from tumors expanded in peripheral blood after treatment with radiotherapy and ipilimumab. The strongest predictors of response, as reported, were early dynamic changes in blood T cell clones along with a rise in serum interferon-beta after radiation.

Compared with germline, V lacks 4 bases and J lacks 13 bases; bases without a gene match: 3. The CDR3 sequence holds 13 residues, the cysteine and phenylalanine included. This entry keeps only the CDR3 DNA: 39 bases, framed from base 1. From a lookup of the germline V gene, CDR1 and CDR2 are SGHAT and FQNNGV. Libraries were constructed by the immunoSEQ multiplex PCR assay. This is the immuneACCESS table as TCRdb keeps it, with only in-frame sequences that have V and J called. A part of the clones is gone; compared with another copy, unresolved V genes explain less than half, and the rest is unexplained. The sample data list 80,000 or so clones, and about four fifths of these were observed just once. The top ten constitute 3.5% to 4.5% of the sample. Focal radiation therapy combined with CTLA-4 blockade (ipilimumab) was tested in patients with chemo-refractory metastatic non-small-cell lung cancer.

The sample here was peripheral blood, taken from a patient treated with radiotherapy plus ipilimumab. The rearrangement joined TRBV11-2 to TRBJ2-1, with 14 bases in between that match TRBD2. The clonotype originates from a human donor with non-small cell lung cancer who had a partial response to radiotherapy plus ipilimumab. Some clones in this sample may be carry-over from other donors' samples. The CDR3 has the sequence CASSWGLAGVQFF. The DNA reads TGTGCCAGCAGCTGGGGACTAGCGGGAGTACAGTTCTTC.